This TCR beta chain was found in a study of T cell changes during pregnancy in multiple sclerosis. Sequencing was performed with immunoSEQ multiplex PCR; in TCRdb, only in-frame clones are kept and a portion is missing. The table has around 27,000 clones, just over 90% seen once. This CDR3 is 14 amino acids long. Deletions cut 7 bases from V and 2 bases from J, with 14 bases between. Germline CDR1 is SGHRS and CDR2 is YFSETQ. This receptor was obtained from a female donor with multiple sclerosis, enrolled in a pregnancy study. The V call is TRBV5-1, the J call TRBJ2-3, with D tentatively TRBD2 (5 bases). The sample in question was CD4+ T cells from peripheral blood mononuclear cells, obtained in the first trimester of pregnancy. CDR3 in amino acids: CASAPSGDTDTQYF. In nucleotides, the CDR3 is TGCGCCAGCGCCCCCTCCGGGGACACAGATACGCAGTATTTT. Filled out from reference TRBV5-1 and TRBJ2-3, the complete variable domain reads KAGVTQTPRYLIKTRGQQVTLSCSPISGHRSVSWYQQTPGQGLQFLFEYFSETQRNKGNFPGRFSGRQFSNSRSEMNVSTLELGDSALYLCASAPSGDTDTQYFGPGTRLTVL.